This section outlines one T cell receptor (beta chain) sequence together with its context. The antigen is not known. Deletions cut 6 bases from V and 2 bases from J, with 16 bases between. CDR1 and CDR2 from the germline V gene are LGHNT and FRNRAP. This CDR3 is built from 15 residues. Generated by immunoSEQ multiplex PCR, the TCRdb table keeps only in-frame clones and is missing some. The sample shows approximately 6,000 clones, roughly four fifths of them seen only once. This entry belongs to a study of OX40 agonist ivuxolimab in advanced cancers. Broader study findings: Fewer expanded clones were found on average in CD4+ than in CD8+ T cells.

The sequence came from an adult with an advanced solid tumor such as melanoma, head and neck, liver or kidney cancer. Source: CD4+ or CD8+ T cells sorted from blood, taken in a trial of the OX40 agonist ivuxolimab. J is TRBJ1-1 and V is TRBV12-5, with D possibly TRBD1 on 5 matching bases. The DNA of the CDR3 is TGTGCTAGTGGCTTCTCCCGGGACGGCAACACTGAAGCTTTCTTT. Its translation: CASGFSRDGNTEAFF.